This TCR beta chain was retrieved from a study of patients and donors after allogeneic stem cell transplantation. TCRdb passed the RT-PCR reads through MiXCR, listing each CDR3 protein once. The data contain approximately 88,000 distinct CDR3 sequences, about 5% of them singletons. This clonotype was recorded a few times. Sequencing used blood, either unsorted or a sorted T cell fraction (not recorded which). This sequence was found in a human donor who was either an allogeneic HSCT recipient or a stem cell or donor lymphocyte infusion donor (not recorded which). It is not recorded whose cells these are; they may come from a transplant donor.

CDR3: CAWSVGGTPTTDTQYF. The CDR3 nucleotides are TGTGCCTGGAGCGTAGGGGGGACACCAACCACAGATACGCAGTATTTT. The rearrangement links TRBV30 to TRBJ2-3; D is tentatively TRBD1 or TRBD2 (6 bases each). This CDR3 is built from 16 residues. CDR1 is GTSNPN, CDR2 SVGIG, per germline (reference sequence). The V end was cut by 3 bases, the J end by 2 bases, with 18 bases between. Full variable domain (missing parts from reference TRBV30 and TRBJ2-3): SQTIHQWPATLVQPVGSPLSLECTVEGTSNPNLYWYRQAAGRGLQLLFYSVGIGQISSEVPQNLSASRPQDRQFILSSKKLLLSDSGFYLCAWSVGGTPTTDTQYFGPGTRLTVL.